The 2 T cell receptor beta chains below all came from one sample that was sequenced in a study of human T cells and chemical hapten exposure (dated by TCRdb to the early 2020s). Library construction relied on RACE. The listed sequencing device is NextSeq 500. Through fastp at Q25 and MiXCR, TCRdb rebuilt clones from the public reads, retaining in-frame beta chains. Identical CDR3 proteins give one entry, which carries the most common genes and DNA. The sample contains about 40,000 distinct CDR3 sequences, around 3.2% of them found a single time. The ten largest clones capture more than 6.5% of the sample. The sample's time point label is to be understood as: patch test 2, 6 weeks after DPC sensitization. The treatment or condition label corresponds to: therapeutic diphenylcyclopropenone sensitization with weekly scalp DPC. The specimen comprised whole blood, sampled in connection with sensitization to the hapten diphenylcyclopropenone (DPC). Source of these receptors: a man aged 40-49 years with alopecia areata. Some clones in this sample may be carry-over from other donors' samples.

This clonotype came up many times. The chain carries TRBV21-1 and TRBJ1-1; the table assigns TRBD1, which was not confirmed against the DNA. TRBV21-1 is labeled a pseudogene. The CDR3 has 22 residues. The CDR3 DNA sequence: TGTGCCAGCAGCGCCCGAAGGGTAAAGACCGGGACAGGGCGCGGGAAGGAGAATGAAGCTTTCTTT. This sequence encodes CASSARRVKTGTGRGKENEAFF.

This clonotype was observed at least ten times. The genes are TRBV27 and TRBJ2-3; TRBD2 aligns across 7 bases. CDR1 is MNHEY, CDR2 SMNVEV, per germline (reference sequence). The CDR3 consists of 16 residues. V was pared by 9 bases and J by 0 bases, with 12 bases of the junction left unmatched. The CDR3 protein is CARHWASGTSTDTQYF. The DNA for the CDR3 is TGTGCCAGGCACTGGGCGAGCGGGACTAGCACAGATACGCAGTATTTT.